This TCR beta chain stems from a study of T cell responses to AZD1222 COVID-19 vaccine. Study observations and caveats: Clonal diversity was possibly underestimated, and white British individuals and females predominated among donors.

The CDR3 spans 17 residues. V was pared by 7 bases and J by 0 bases, with 13 bases of the junction left unmatched. Germline loops: CDR1 SQVTM, CDR2 ANQGSEA. Concerning this clone itself: What it binds is not known.

Clones were read by immunoSEQ multiplex PCR, and TCRdb kept only the in-frame ones, dropping some. Of some 150,000 clones detected, roughly 90% appear once; the ten largest clones hold 4% to 5.5%. The rearrangement uses TRBV29-1 and TRBJ2-1; 9 bases agree with TRBD2. Sample: peripheral blood, taken on day 0 of AZD1222 vaccination. The source of this sequence is an adult in good health. For the CDR3, the DNA is TGCAGCGCCAGAACCAGACTAGCGGAGGGCTCCTACAATGAGCAGTTCTTC. As protein: CSARTRLAEGSYNEQFF.